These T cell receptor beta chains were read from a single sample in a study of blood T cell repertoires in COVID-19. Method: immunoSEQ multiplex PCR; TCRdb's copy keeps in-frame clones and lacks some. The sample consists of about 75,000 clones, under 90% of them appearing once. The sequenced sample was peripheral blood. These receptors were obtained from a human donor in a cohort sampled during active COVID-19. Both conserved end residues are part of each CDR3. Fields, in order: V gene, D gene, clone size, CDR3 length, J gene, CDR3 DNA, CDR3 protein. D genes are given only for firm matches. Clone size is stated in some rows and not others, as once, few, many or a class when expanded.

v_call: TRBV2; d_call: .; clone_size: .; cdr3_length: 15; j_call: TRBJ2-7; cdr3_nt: TGTGCCAGCAGTGACCCCCGGGACAACAACTACGAGCAGTACTTC; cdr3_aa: CASSDPRDNNYEQYF
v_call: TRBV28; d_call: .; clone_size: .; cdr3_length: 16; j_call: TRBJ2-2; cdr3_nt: TGTGCCAGCAGTACATTCCTGGAGTCGAGAACCGGGGAGCTGTTTTTT; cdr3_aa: CASSTFLESRTGELFF
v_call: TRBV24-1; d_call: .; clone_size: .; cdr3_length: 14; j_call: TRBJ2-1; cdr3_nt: TGTGCCACCAGTGATGCACAGGGAAACAATGAGCAGTTCTTC; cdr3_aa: CATSDAQGNNEQFF
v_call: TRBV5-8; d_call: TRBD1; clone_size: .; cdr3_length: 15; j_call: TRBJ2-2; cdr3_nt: TGTGCCAGCAGCTTCCGACAGGGGTCGGCCGGGGAGCTGTTTTTT; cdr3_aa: CASSFRQGSAGELFF
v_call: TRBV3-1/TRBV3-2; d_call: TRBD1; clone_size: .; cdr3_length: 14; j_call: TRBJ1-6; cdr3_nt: TGTGCCAGCAGCGTCGACAGGGGAAGATCACCCCTCCACTTT; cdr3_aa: CASSVDRGRSPLHF
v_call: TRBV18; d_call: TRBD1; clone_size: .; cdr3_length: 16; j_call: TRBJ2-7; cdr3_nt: TGTGCCAGCTCACCACCAGACCGGGACAGGGAGAACGAGCAGTACTTC; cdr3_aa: CASSPPDRDRENEQYF
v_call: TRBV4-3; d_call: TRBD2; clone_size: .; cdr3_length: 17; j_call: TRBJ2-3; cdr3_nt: TGCGCCAGCAGCCAAGATGGTAGCGGGAGAAGCACAGATACGCAGTATTTT; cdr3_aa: CASSQDGSGRSTDTQYF
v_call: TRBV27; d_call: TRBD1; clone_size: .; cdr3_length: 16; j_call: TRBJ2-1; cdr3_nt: TGTGCCAGCAGTTGGACAGGGATCAACTCCTACAATGAGCAGTTCTTC; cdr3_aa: CASSWTGINSYNEQFF
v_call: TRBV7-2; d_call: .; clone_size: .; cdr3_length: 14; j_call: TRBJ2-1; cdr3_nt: TGTGCCAGCTTAGCGGAAAGCTCCTACAATGAGCAGTTCTTC; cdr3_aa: CASLAESSYNEQFF
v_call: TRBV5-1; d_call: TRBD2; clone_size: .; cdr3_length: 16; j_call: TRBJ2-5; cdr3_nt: TGCGCCAGCAGCCCAGTGTTGTCGGGAGGGCCAGAGACCCAGTACTTC; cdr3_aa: CASSPVLSGGPETQYF
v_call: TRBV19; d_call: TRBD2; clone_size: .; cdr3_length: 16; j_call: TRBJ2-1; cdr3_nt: TGTGCCAGTAGTACCAGACTAGCGGGGATCCGAAATGAGCAGTTCTTC; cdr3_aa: CASSTRLAGIRNEQFF
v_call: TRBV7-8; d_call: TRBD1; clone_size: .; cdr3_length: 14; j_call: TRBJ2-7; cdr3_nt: TGTGCCAGCAACCCGGGACAGGGGGCGCGGGAGCAGTACTTC; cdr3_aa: CASNPGQGAREQYF
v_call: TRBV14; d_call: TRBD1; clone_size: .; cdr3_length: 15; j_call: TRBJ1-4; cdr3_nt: TGTGCCAGCAGCCCGAGGACAGGGGGCAATGAAAAACTGTTTTTT; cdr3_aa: CASSPRTGGNEKLFF
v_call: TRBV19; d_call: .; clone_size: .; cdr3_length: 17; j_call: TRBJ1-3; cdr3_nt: TGTGCCAGTAGTATAGCCCACTTATCAACCTCTGGAAACACCATATATTTT; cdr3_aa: CASSIAHLSTSGNTIYF
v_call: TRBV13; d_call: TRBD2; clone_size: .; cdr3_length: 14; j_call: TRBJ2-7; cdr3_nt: TGTGCCAGCAGTTATAGCGGGGGGTGGTACGAGCAGTACTTC; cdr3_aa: CASSYSGGWYEQYF
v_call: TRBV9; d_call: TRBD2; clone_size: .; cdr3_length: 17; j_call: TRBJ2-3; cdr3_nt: TGTGCCAGCAGCGTAGTTACTAGCGGGAGGAGCACAGATACGCAGTATTTT; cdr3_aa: CASSVVTSGRSTDTQYF
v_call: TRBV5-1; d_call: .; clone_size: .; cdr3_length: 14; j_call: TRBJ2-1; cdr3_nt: TGCGCCAGCAGCTTGCCGGGACAAGGGTACGAGCAGTTCTTC; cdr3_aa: CASSLPGQGYEQFF
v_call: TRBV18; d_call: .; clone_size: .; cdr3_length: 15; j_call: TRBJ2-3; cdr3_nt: TGTGCCAGCTCGCCGAACACAGCTTACACAGATACGCAGTATTTT; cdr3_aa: CASSPNTAYTDTQYF
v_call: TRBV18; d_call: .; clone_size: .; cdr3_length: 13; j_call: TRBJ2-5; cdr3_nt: TGTGCCAGCTCATCCTATCTCCAAGAGACCCAGTACTTC; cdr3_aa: CASSSYLQETQYF
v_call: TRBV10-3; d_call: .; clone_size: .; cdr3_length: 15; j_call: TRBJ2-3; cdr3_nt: TGTGCCATCAGCCTACAGGGAGGGGTAGCAGATACGCAGTATTTT; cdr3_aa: CAISLQGGVADTQYF
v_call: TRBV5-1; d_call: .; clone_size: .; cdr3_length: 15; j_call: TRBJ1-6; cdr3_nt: TGCGCCAGCAGCTTGGACGCGGGAAGCGGATCACCCCTCCACTTT; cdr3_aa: CASSLDAGSGSPLHF
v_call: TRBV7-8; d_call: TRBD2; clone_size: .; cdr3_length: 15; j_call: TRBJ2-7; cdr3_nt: TGTGCCAGCAGCTTCCCGGGGGGATTGACCTACGAGCAGTACTTC; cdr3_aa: CASSFPGGLTYEQYF
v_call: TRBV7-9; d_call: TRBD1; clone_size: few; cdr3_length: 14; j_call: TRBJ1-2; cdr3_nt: TGTGCCAGCAGCCGAGGGACAGATCTCATTGGCTACACCTTC; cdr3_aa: CASSRGTDLIGYTF
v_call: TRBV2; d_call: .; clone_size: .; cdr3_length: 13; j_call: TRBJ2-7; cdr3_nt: TGTGCCAGCAACGACAGAGCCTCCTACGAGCAGTACTTC; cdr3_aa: CASNDRASYEQYF
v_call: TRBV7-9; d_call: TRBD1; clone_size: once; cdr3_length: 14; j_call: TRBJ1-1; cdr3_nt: TGTGCCAGCAGCGAACAGGGGGCCGTCACTGAAGCTTTCTTT; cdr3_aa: CASSEQGAVTEAFF
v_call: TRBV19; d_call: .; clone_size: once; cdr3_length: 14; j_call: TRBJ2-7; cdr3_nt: TGTGCCAGTAGTGGTACCAGCGACTCCTACGAGCAGTACTTC; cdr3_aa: CASSGTSDSYEQYF
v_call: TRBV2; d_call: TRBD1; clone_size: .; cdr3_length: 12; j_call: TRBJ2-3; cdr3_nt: TGTGCCATCGAGAAGGGGGCGCGTACGCAGTATTTT; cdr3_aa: CAIEKGARTQYF
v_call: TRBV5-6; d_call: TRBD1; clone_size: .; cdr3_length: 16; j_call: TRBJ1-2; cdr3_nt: TGTGCCAGCAGCTTACTCGGGGGACAGGGCTACTATGGCTACACCTTC; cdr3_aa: CASSLLGGQGYYGYTF
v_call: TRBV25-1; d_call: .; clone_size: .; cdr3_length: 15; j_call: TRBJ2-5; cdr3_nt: TGTGCCAGCAGTGAAGAAGGTGGAGCTCAAGAGACCCAGTACTTC; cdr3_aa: CASSEEGGAQETQYF
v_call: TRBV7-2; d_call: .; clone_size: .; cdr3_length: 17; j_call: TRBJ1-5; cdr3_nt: TGTGCCAGCAGCTTAGCGATCCCGGGGGGGTTGCATCAGCCCCAGCATTTT; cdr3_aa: CASSLAIPGGLHQPQHF
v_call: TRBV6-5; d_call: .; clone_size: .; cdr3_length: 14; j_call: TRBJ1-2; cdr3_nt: TGTGCCAGCAGTTACTCGGCAGGGGTCTATGGCTACACCTTC; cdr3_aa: CASSYSAGVYGYTF
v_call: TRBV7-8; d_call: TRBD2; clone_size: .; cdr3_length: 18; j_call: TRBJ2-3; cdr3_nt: TGTGCCAGCAGCTTACGGGGCCGGGGGGGGCTCAGCACAGATACGCAGTATTTT; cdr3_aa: CASSLRGRGGLSTDTQYF
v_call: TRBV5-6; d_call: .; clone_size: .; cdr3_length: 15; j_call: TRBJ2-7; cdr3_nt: TGTGCCAGCAGCTTGGACGGACAGAGCTCCTACGAGCAGTACTTC; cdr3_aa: CASSLDGQSSYEQYF
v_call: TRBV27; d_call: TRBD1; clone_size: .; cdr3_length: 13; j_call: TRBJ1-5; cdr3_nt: TGTGCCAGCAGGGACAGGACCAATCAGCCCCAGCATTTT; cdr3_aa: CASRDRTNQPQHF
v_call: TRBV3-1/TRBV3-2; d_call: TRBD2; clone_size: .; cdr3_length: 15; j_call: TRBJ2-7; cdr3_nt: TGTGCCAGCAGCCAACTAGGGACTAGCGGCTACGAGCAGTACTTC; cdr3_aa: CASSQLGTSGYEQYF
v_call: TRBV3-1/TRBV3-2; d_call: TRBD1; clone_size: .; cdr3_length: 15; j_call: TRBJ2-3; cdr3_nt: TGTGCCAGCAGCCAAGGGGACAGGAGGTCAGATACGCAGTATTTT; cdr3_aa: CASSQGDRRSDTQYF
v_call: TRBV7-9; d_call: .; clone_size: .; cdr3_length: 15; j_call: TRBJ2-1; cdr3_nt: TGTGCCAGCAGCTTAGGACTTATCACCTACAATGAGCAGTTCTTC; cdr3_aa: CASSLGLITYNEQFF
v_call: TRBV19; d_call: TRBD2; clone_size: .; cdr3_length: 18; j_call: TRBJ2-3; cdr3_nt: TGTGCCAGTAGCGAGACTTCAATAGCGGGAGGGGGCACAGATACGCAGTATTTT; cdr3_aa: CASSETSIAGGGTDTQYF
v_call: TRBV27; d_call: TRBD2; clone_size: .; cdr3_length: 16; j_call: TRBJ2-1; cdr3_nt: TGTGCCAGCAGTCCGAGAGGGACTAGCGGGCACAATGAGCAGTTCTTC; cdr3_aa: CASSPRGTSGHNEQFF
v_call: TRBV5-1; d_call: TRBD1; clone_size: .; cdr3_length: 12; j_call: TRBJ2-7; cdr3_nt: TGCGCCAGCAGGGACAGGGGGGACGAGCAGTACTTC; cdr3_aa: CASRDRGDEQYF
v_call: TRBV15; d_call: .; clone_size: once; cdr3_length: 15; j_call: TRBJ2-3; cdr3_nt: TGTGCCACCAGCAGCGGCAGGGGGGGCACAGATACGCAGTATTTT; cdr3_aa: CATSSGRGGTDTQYF
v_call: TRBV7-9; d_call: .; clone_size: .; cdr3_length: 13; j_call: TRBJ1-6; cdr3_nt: TGTGCCAGCAGCTCCGGGCGGGATTCACCCCTCCACTTT; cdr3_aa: CASSSGRDSPLHF